These 22 T cell receptor beta chains were all obtained from the same sample, sequenced in a study of blood T cell repertoires in COVID-19. The table came from immunoSEQ multiplex PCR; TCRdb's copy has only in-frame clones and leaves some out. The data show around 480,000 clones, with about nine tenths seen just once and roughly 12% held by the top ten. Sequenced sample: peripheral blood. The source is a woman aged 50 to 60 with COVID-19, enrolled during active disease.

The rearrangement joins TRBV20-1 to TRBJ1-1, with no clear D. The CDR3 is made up of 11 amino acids. CDR1 is DFQATT, CDR2 SNEGSKA, per germline (reference sequence). Between the trimmed V and J ends, which lost 6 bases and 3 bases, there was a span of 8 bases. The CDR3 DNA reads TGCAGTGCCCTAATTGACACTGAAGCTTTCTTT. This sequence encodes CSALIDTEAFF.

The V and J genes are TRBV19 and TRBJ1-1; 10 bases map to TRBD1. With V trimmed by 6 bases and J by 1 base, 5 bases remained unmatched. From germline, CDR1 is LNHDA and CDR2 SQIVND (reference sequence). The CDR3 runs 15 residues. CDR3 residues: CASRDRGGTNTEAFF. As DNA, the CDR3 is TGTGCCAGTAGGGACAGGGGGGGAACGAACACTGAAGCTTTCTTT.

J is TRBJ1-3 and V is TRBV9, with D possibly being TRBD1 (6 bases). V shed 3 bases and J shed 2 bases, with 6 bases lying between them. This CDR3 spans 13 amino acids. Germline CDR1 and CDR2: SGDLS and YYNGEE. CDR3 region: CASSGGPGNTIYF. CDR3 in DNA: TGTGCCAGCAGCGGGGGGCCTGGAAACACCATATATTTT.

The V and J genes are TRBV25-1 and TRBJ1-2; no clear D. Germline CDR1 is MGHDK and CDR2 is SYGVNS. Trimming shortened V by 1 base and J by 6 bases, and 9 bases separated the two germline ends. The CDR3 runs 13 residues. CDR3 sequence reads: CASSEFREDGYTF. CDR3 bases: TGTGCCAGCAGTGAATTCCGGGAAGATGGCTACACCTTC.

V is TRBV9 and J is TRBJ1-1; 10 bases map to TRBD1. The germline CDR1 and CDR2 sequences are SGDLS and YYNGEE. There are 18 residues in the CDR3. J was trimmed by 4 bases and V by 1 base; bases with no gene match: 13. The CDR3 protein is CASSVSFGTGESSTEAFF. DNA for the CDR3: TGTGCCAGCAGCGTAAGTTTTGGGACAGGGGAATCGTCCACTGAAGCTTTCTTT.

The V and J genes are TRBV5-1 and TRBJ1-1, with D unresolved. The V gene lost 0 bases and the J gene lost 11 bases, with 17 bases spanning the gap. CDR3 length: 14 amino acids. Germline V gene lookup returns CDR1 SGHRS and CDR2 YFSETQ. The CDR3 spells CASSLEGLGRSAFF. CDR3 nucleotides: TGCGCCAGCAGCTTGGAAGGTTTAGGGAGGAGCGCTTTCTTT.

This clone was seen a few times. J is TRBJ1-1 and V is TRBV30, with unresolved D. The germline V gene encodes CDR1 GTSNPN and CDR2 SVGIG (reference sequence). The CDR3 is 11 amino acids. Trimming pared 5 bases from V and 8 bases from J, leaving 12 bases between. The CDR3 loop is CAWGSREEAFF. The CDR3 DNA is TGTGCCTGGGGATCGAGGGAGGAAGCTTTCTTT.

The chain uses TRBV12-3 or TRBV12-4 and TRBJ1-2, with 7 bases matching TRBD1. This CDR3 region has 13 residues. Germline trimming cut 5 bases from V and 8 bases from J; bases unmatched to any gene: 8. The CDR3, as DNA: TGTGCCAGCAGTGGACAGGCGGAGGAGGGCTACACCTTC. It yields the protein CASSGQAEEGYTF.

This sequence joins TRBV2 and TRBJ2-3; 10 bases fit TRBD2. Trimming at V came to 4 bases and at J to 4 bases, leaving 5 bases not matched to a gene. Germline loops: CDR1 SNHLY, CDR2 FYNNEI. CDR3 length: 15 residues. The CDR3 spells CASSGESGGADTQYF. CDR3 DNA: TGTGCCAGCAGTGGTGAGAGCGGGGGGGCAGATACGCAGTATTTT. Combining the CDR3 with reference TRBV2 and TRBJ2-3 gives the whole variable domain EPEVTQTPSHQVTQMGQEVILRCVPISNHLYFYWYRQILGQKVEFLVSFYNNEISEKSEIFDDQFSVERPDGSNFTLKIRSTKLEDSAMYFCASSGESGGADTQYFGPGTRLTVL.

The V gene is TRBV18, the J gene TRBJ2-7, with 8 nucleotides matching TRBD2. In germline, CDR1 is KGHSH, CDR2 LQKENI. V lost 5 bases, J lost 4 bases, and 4 bases stayed unmatched. This CDR3 has 13 amino acids. The CDR3 protein is CASSVRGDYEQYF. In nucleotides, the CDR3 is TGTGCCAGCTCAGTGCGGGGGGATTACGAGCAGTACTTC.

This rearrangement joins TRBV3-1 (or the pseudogene TRBV3-2) to TRBJ1-6; no reliable D call. CDR1 and CDR2 from the germline V gene are LGHDT and YNNKEL (reference sequence). Trimming left V 5 bases short and J 10 bases short, with 15 bases between. This CDR3 comprises 14 residues. In DNA form, the CDR3 reads TGTGCCAGCAGCTCATTCCTCGGGAAATCACCCCTCCACTTT. Translating gives CASSSFLGKSPLHF.

This chain joins TRBV6-5 and TRBJ2-7; D is unresolved. This CDR3 spans 15 amino acids. Trimming removed 2 bases at V and 1 base at J, with 12 bases between. Germline V gene sequence: CDR1 MNHEY, CDR2 SVGAGI. CDR3 nucleotides: TGTGCCAGCAGTTACGACCTAGAGACTTCCTACGAGCAGTACTTC. It is translated as CASSYDLETSYEQYF.

This rearrangement joins TRBV5-1 to TRBJ2-3; D gene ambiguous. The V end was cut by 4 bases, the J end by 6 bases, with 15 bases between. The CDR3 has 14 amino acids. CDR1 is SGHRS, CDR2 YFSETQ, per germline. The CDR3 DNA sequence: TGCGCCAGCAGCCGCGACCTTCTCGGGGATACGCAGTATTTT. Its translation is CASSRDLLGDTQYF.

J is TRBJ2-3 and V is TRBV5-1; a weak D match, TRBD2 (5 bases). Looked up from germline, CDR1 is SGHRS and CDR2 is YFSETQ. The CDR3 has 14 residues. The ends were cut back, 3 bases at V and 5 bases at J, with 13 bases in the middle. CDR3 region: CASSSNTGGDTQYF. The DNA of the CDR3 is TGCGCCAGCAGCTCAAATACTGGAGGAGATACGCAGTATTTT.

The chain carries TRBV2 and TRBJ1-1, with 9 bases identical to TRBD1. Unmatched junction bases numbered 4, after V lost 3 bases and J lost 11 bases. Germline V gene data show CDR1 as SNHLY and CDR2 as FYNNEI. CDR3 length: 12 residues. Written as DNA, the CDR3 is TGTGCCAGCAGTGAGGGACAGGGATCTGCTTTCTTT. Translated, it gives CASSEGQGSAFF.

V usage is TRBV9 and J usage is TRBJ1-4; D perhaps matches TRBD1 (5 bases). The CDR3 is 14 amino acids. Looked up from germline, CDR1 is SGDLS and CDR2 is YYNGEE. Trimming removed 4 bases from V and 4 bases from J, with 11 bases in between. CDR3 region: CASSSRGVNEKLFF. Written as DNA, the CDR3 is TGTGCCAGCAGCTCTCGGGGGGTTAATGAAAAACTGTTTTTT.

The chain couples TRBV28 to TRBJ2-4; 7 bases map to TRBD1. After removal of 3 bases from V and 7 bases from J, the junction contained 6 bases not matched to a gene. This CDR3 is built from 14 residues. Germline lookup yields CDR1 MDHEN and CDR2 SYDVKM. CDR3 nucleotides: TGTGCCAGCAGTTTGGCGACAGGGTGGAACATTCAGTACTTC. The encoded protein is CASSLATGWNIQYF. Full variable domain (missing parts from reference TRBV28 and TRBJ2-4): DVKVTQSSRYLVKRTGEKVFLECVQDMDHENMFWYRQDPGLGLRLIYFSYDVKMKEKGDIPEGYSVSREKKERFSLILESASTNQTSMYLCASSLATGWNIQYFGAGTRLSVL.

This chain uses TRBV3-1 (or the pseudogene TRBV3-2) with TRBJ2-2, with TRBD2 matching over 8 bases. Trimming removed 0 bases from V and 2 bases from J; junction bases left unmatched: 5. The CDR3 loop spans 17 amino acids. Germline values: CDR1 LGHDT, CDR2 YNNKEL (reference sequence). The CDR3 coding sequence is TGTGCCAGCAGCCAAGAATTCGGGGGGGGCAACACCGGGGAGCTGTTTTTT. Translating it yields CASSQEFGGGNTGELFF.

The rearrangement joins TRBV7-3 to TRBJ2-7, with 13 bases aligning to TRBD2. V lost 4 bases, J lost 0 bases, and 12 bases stayed unmatched. The CDR3 loop spans 19 amino acids. The germline V gene encodes CDR1 SGHTA and CDR2 FQGTGA. CDR3 nucleotides: TGTGCCAGCAGCTATGAGACTAGCGGGGGGTTACCGTACTCCTACGAGCAGTACTTC. Its translation is CASSYETSGGLPYSYEQYF.

The chain recombines TRBV6-5 with TRBJ2-2; no firm D call. The germline V gene has CDR1 MNHEY and CDR2 SVGAGI. V was cut by 6 bases and J by 7 bases, with 12 bases left in between. The CDR3 runs 13 residues. The CDR3 nucleotides read TGTGCCAGCAGCCGACTTATAGGCGGGGAGCTGTTTTTT. Its translation is CASSRLIGGELFF.

In its sample, this clone was seen once. V is TRBV10-3 and J is TRBJ2-7; D is unresolved. This CDR3 has 14 residues. Per the germline V gene, CDR1 is ENHRY and CDR2 is SYGVKD. V dropped 2 bases and J dropped 0 bases, with 8 bases sitting between them. The chain's CDR3 is CAISETEFSYEQYF. The CDR3 DNA follows: TGTGCCATCAGTGAGACGGAGTTCTCCTACGAGCAGTACTTC.

The sample holds a few counts of this clone. The chain links TRBV6-5 to TRBJ1-5, with D perhaps TRBD1 (5 bases). The CDR3 length is 15 residues. The V end lost 6 bases, the J end lost 0 bases, and 12 bases lay between the germline ends. Germline CDR1 and CDR2: MNHEY and SVGAGI. DNA for the CDR3: TGTGCCAGCAGCGGGACTCTCGGTAGCAATCAGCCCCAGCATTTT. It is translated as CASSGTLGSNQPQHF.